This TCR beta chain was profiled in a study of CD8 T cells in Susac syndrome. The V and J ends lost 2 bases and 1 base respectively, with 6 bases between them. Germline V CDR1 and CDR2: SQVTM, ANQGSEA. This CDR3 contains 14 residues. Reverse transcription of about 0.5 to 1 ug RNA used random hexamers. The method of amplification for TCR beta CDR3 was immunoSEQ multiplex PCR, covering 54 Vbeta and 13 Jbeta. MiXCR was run by TCRdb on the immunoSEQ multiplex PCR reads, yielding one entry per CDR3 protein. Of 120,000 to 150,000 distinct CDR3 sequences in the sample, roughly 94% were seen once. The chain carries TRBV29-1 and TRBJ2-6; D remains unclear. This clonotype was sampled from a human donor in good health. Sequences were obtained from CD4+ T cells from PBMCs. CDR3 nucleotides: TGCAGCGTTGAACGGGTTTCTGGGGCCAACGTCCTGACTTTC. Translation: CSVERVSGANVLTF.